What follows are 20 T cell receptor beta chains derived from one specimen sequenced in a study of blood T cell repertoires in COVID-19. Generated by immunoSEQ multiplex PCR, the TCRdb table keeps only in-frame clones and is missing some. This repertoire shows around 25,000 clones, around 86% found once; its top ten account for less than 30%. What was sequenced was peripheral blood. These receptors all stem from a human donor with active COVID-19. The donor label of this sample is uncertain.

The chain uses TRBV6-6 and TRBJ2-3; a weak D match, TRBD1 (6 bases). This CDR3 comprises 15 residues. Trimming shortened V by 5 bases and J by 0 bases, and 12 bases separated the two germline ends. CDR1 and CDR2 (germline): MNHNY, SVGAGI (reference sequence). The CDR3 DNA follows: TGTGCCAGCAGTACGGTGGGGACAAGCACAGATACGCAGTATTTT. It yields the protein CASSTVGTSTDTQYF.

V is TRBV25-1 and J is TRBJ1-1; no clear D. This CDR3 is built from 15 residues. Per the germline V gene, CDR1 is MGHDK and CDR2 is SYGVNS. V was cut by 5 bases and J by 1 base, with 14 bases left in between. The CDR3 DNA follows: TGTGCCAGCAGTATAGGAGCACTGGCGAACACTGAAGCTTTCTTT. It translates to CASSIGALANTEAFF. Based on the CDR3 plus reference TRBV25-1 and TRBJ1-1, the full variable domain is EADIYQTPRYLVIGTGKKITLECSQTMGHDKMYWYQQDPGMELHLIHYSYGVNSTEKGDLSSESTVSRIRTEHFPLTLESARPSHTSQYLCASSIGALANTEAFFGQGTRLTVV.

The chain carries TRBV5-5 and TRBJ2-1; TRBD2 agrees at 9 bases. This CDR3 is 16 amino acids long. V gave up 0 bases and J gave up 6 bases; unmatched junction bases: 7. Germline V CDR1 and CDR2: SGHKS, YYEKEE (reference sequence). In DNA form, the CDR3 reads TGTGCCAGCAGCTTGGATCCGACTAGCGGCTTCAATGAGCAGTTCTTC. Translating it yields CASSLDPTSGFNEQFF.

V and J are TRBV6-6 and TRBJ2-7; D is uncertain. From germline, CDR1 is MNHNY and CDR2 SVGAGI (reference sequence). This CDR3 contains 11 residues. Deletions cut 4 bases from V and 4 bases from J, with 5 bases between. The CDR3 nucleotides read TGTGCCAGCAGTTCGACTTACGAGCAGTACTTC. Encoded protein: CASSSTYEQYF.

The rearrangement joins TRBV29-1 to TRBJ2-1; 8 bases line up with TRBD2. V was clipped by 6 bases and J by 3 bases; unmatched bases: 10. Germline V gene sequence: CDR1 SQVTM, CDR2 ANQGSEA. The CDR3 totals 15 residues. CDR3 sequence reads: CSVRKAGAIYNEQFF. The CDR3 DNA follows: TGCAGCGTCCGAAAAGCGGGAGCGATCTACAATGAGCAGTTCTTC.

The gene calls are TRBV7-2 and TRBJ2-1; 12 bases align to TRBD2. This CDR3 region has 14 residues. Looked up from germline, CDR1 is SGHTA and CDR2 is FQGNSA. The V gene end was trimmed by 5 bases and the J gene end by 12 bases; junction bases not matched to a gene: 8. For the CDR3, the DNA is TGTGCCAGCAGCGCACTAGCGGGAGGTGTACTGCAGTTCTTC. This encodes CASSALAGGVLQFF.

The chain joins TRBV5-1 to TRBJ2-2, with 10 nucleotides matching TRBD2. Trimming removed 3 bases from V and 0 bases from J; junction bases left unmatched: 2. Germline V gene sequence: CDR1 SGHRS, CDR2 YFSETQ. The CDR3 totals 16 residues. In DNA, the CDR3 is TGCGCCAGCAGCTCCCTAGCGGGGGCGAACACCGGGGAGCTGTTTTTT. Translating gives CASSSLAGANTGELFF.

This chain links TRBV7-3 with TRBJ2-7; TRBD1 agrees at 8 bases. Trimming removed 5 bases from V and 7 bases from J; junction bases left unmatched: 10. There are 14 residues in the CDR3. CDR1 is SGHTA, CDR2 FQGTGA, per germline. For the CDR3, the DNA is TGTGCCAGCAGCCCCGGGACAGGAGCGAGGGAGCAGTACTTC. Protein: CASSPGTGAREQYF.

V gene TRBV19 combines with J gene TRBJ1-4, with TRBD1 identical over 9 bases. V dropped 4 bases and J dropped 7; count of bases not matched to a gene: 7. CDR1 is LNHDA and CDR2 is SQIVND in the germline V gene (reference sequence). The CDR3 runs 15 residues. The CDR3 sequence: CASSSRDRDAEKLFF. In nucleotides, the CDR3 is TGTGCCAGTAGTAGCCGGGACAGGGATGCTGAAAAACTGTTTTTT. The full variable domain, with the rest looked up from reference TRBV19 and TRBJ1-4, is DGGITQSPKYLFRKEGQNVTLSCEQNLNHDAMYWYRQDPGQGLRLIYYSQIVNDFQKGDIAEGYSVSREKKESFPLTVTSAQKNPTAFYLCASSSRDRDAEKLFFGSGTQLSVL.

The chain carries TRBV5-4 and TRBJ1-4, with 7 bases aligning to TRBD1. Germline V lookup: CDR1 SGHNT, CDR2 YYREEE (reference sequence). This CDR3 region has 17 residues. The V gene end was trimmed by 4 bases and the J gene end by 3 bases; junction bases not matched to a gene: 12. DNA of the CDR3: TGTGCCAGCAGCAAACAGACAGGGAGTATTGCTAATGAAAAACTGTTTTTT. It encodes CASSKQTGSIANEKLFF.

This rearrangement joins TRBV20-1 to TRBJ2-7, with D unresolved. In germline, CDR1 is DFQATT, CDR2 SNEGSKA (reference sequence). The CDR3 loop spans 11 amino acids. V was cut by 0 bases and J by 3 bases, with 3 bases left in between. DNA for the CDR3: TGCAGTGCTAGAGATCTCTACGAGCAGTACTTC. Translation: CSARDLYEQYF.

The V call is TRBV6-4, the J call TRBJ2-2; perhaps TRBD1 as D (5 bases). V was pared by 6 bases and J by 5 bases, with 10 bases between. This CDR3 is built from 13 residues. Germline CDR1 and CDR2: MRHNA and SNTAGT. This chain's CDR3 is CASRGAPTGELFF. The CDR3 nucleotides read TGTGCCAGCAGAGGGGCACCGACCGGGGAGCTGTTTTTT.

The chain couples TRBV28 to TRBJ2-3; weak D call: TRBD2 (5 bases). Germline assignment: CDR1 MDHEN and CDR2 SYDVKM. V shed 7 bases and J shed 0 bases, with 14 bases lying between them. This CDR3 comprises 15 residues. The CDR3 region has the DNA TGTGCCAGCATGGATAGCGCACATAGCACAGATACGCAGTATTTT. It encodes CASMDSAHSTDTQYF.

This clone was found once. This chain uses TRBV5-1 with TRBJ1-2, with 9 bases aligning to TRBD1. The CDR3 extends over 14 amino acids. Unmatched junction bases numbered 4, after V lost 0 bases and J lost 7 bases. CDR1 and CDR2 from the germline V gene are SGHRS and YFSETQ. CDR3 protein: CASSLDRGRGGYTF. The CDR3, as DNA: TGCGCCAGCAGCTTGGACAGGGGGCGCGGTGGCTACACCTTC.

The chain carries TRBV5-1 and TRBJ2-7; TRBD2 aligns across 8 bases. The CDR3 length is 12 residues. Germline CDR1 reads SGHRS; CDR2 reads YFSETQ. J lost 5 bases, V lost 4 bases, and 2 bases had no gene match. The CDR3 DNA follows: TGCGCCAGCAGCCCGGGGGGGGACGAGCAGTACTTC. Encoded protein: CASSPGGDEQYF.

V is TRBV4-3 and J is TRBJ2-1; 7 positions agree with TRBD2. Germline V CDR1 and CDR2: LGHNA, YSLEER. V gave up 4 bases and J gave up 0 bases; unmatched junction bases: 6. This CDR3 region has 16 residues. The CDR3 nucleotides read TGCGCCAGCAGCCTAAGACTAGCTAGCTCCTACAATGAGCAGTTCTTC. Its translation: CASSLRLASSYNEQFF.

This clone was seen more than once but under ten times. The chain is built from TRBV11-3 and TRBJ2-5, with D unresolved. The germline V and J ends were trimmed by 2 bases and 1 base, with 11 bases remaining between them. The germline V gene has CDR1 SGHNT and CDR2 YENEEA. The CDR3 is made up of 15 amino acids. CDR3 region: CASSLSAGVQETQYF. Here the CDR3 DNA reads TGTGCCAGCAGCTTATCAGCCGGAGTCCAAGAGACCCAGTACTTC.

The CDR3 is CASSESSGPYNSPLHF. CDR3 coding DNA: TGCGCCAGCAGTGAGTCGTCAGGCCCCTATAATTCACCCCTCCACTTT. The chain joins TRBV10-2 to TRBJ1-6; D is undetermined. Germline-derived CDR1 and CDR2 are WSHSY and SAAADI. This CDR3 has 16 residues. V lost 0 bases to trimming and J lost 2 bases, with 8 bases between them.

This chain joins TRBV5-4 and TRBJ2-5; D is ambiguous. CDR3 size: 14 residues. Germline loops: CDR1 SGHNT, CDR2 YYREEE (reference sequence). V lost 0 bases and J lost 5, with 11 bases in between. The CDR3 coding sequence is TGTGCCAGCAGCTTGGACCGGTCTCGGGAGACCCAGTACTTC. Its translation is CASSLDRSRETQYF. Full variable domain (missing parts from reference TRBV5-4 and TRBJ2-5): ETGVTQSPTHLIKTRGQQVTLRCSSQSGHNTVSWYQQALGQGPQFIFQYYREEENGRGNFPPRFSGLQFPNYSSELNVNALELDDSALYLCASSLDRSRETQYFGPGTRLLVL.

The CDR3: CASSLAPGLAGVTQYF. The CDR3 DNA reads TGTGCCAGCAGCTTAGCCCCGGGACTAGCGGGGGTGACCCAGTACTTC. The chain couples TRBV7-6 to TRBJ2-5, with TRBD2 matching over 14 bases. There are 16 residues in the CDR3. The ends lost 0 bases at V and 7 bases at J; junction bases unmatched: 4. CDR1 is SGHVS, CDR2 FNYEAQ, per germline.